Below, one TCR beta chain is given with its context. Only in-frame clones appear in the TCRdb table, and some are missing; sequencing was by immunoSEQ multiplex PCR. The sample has approximately 190,000 clones, approximately 93% seen once. This record comes from a study of T cell responses to AZD1222 COVID-19 vaccine. The germline gives CDR1 MRHNA, CDR2 SNTAGT. This CDR3 spans 13 amino acids. V gave up 4 bases and J gave up 1 base, with 7 bases separating them. Pooling covered second doses at about 4 or about 12 weeks. The TCR was taken from an adult who received the AZD1222 COVID-19 vaccine. This specimen was peripheral blood, taken 28 days after the second AZD1222 dose. This rearrangement joins TRBV6-4 to TRBJ1-1; no definite D call. CDR3 residues: CASSGHANTEAFF. The CDR3 nucleotides are TGTGCCAGCAGTGGACACGCGAACACTGAAGCTTTCTTT.